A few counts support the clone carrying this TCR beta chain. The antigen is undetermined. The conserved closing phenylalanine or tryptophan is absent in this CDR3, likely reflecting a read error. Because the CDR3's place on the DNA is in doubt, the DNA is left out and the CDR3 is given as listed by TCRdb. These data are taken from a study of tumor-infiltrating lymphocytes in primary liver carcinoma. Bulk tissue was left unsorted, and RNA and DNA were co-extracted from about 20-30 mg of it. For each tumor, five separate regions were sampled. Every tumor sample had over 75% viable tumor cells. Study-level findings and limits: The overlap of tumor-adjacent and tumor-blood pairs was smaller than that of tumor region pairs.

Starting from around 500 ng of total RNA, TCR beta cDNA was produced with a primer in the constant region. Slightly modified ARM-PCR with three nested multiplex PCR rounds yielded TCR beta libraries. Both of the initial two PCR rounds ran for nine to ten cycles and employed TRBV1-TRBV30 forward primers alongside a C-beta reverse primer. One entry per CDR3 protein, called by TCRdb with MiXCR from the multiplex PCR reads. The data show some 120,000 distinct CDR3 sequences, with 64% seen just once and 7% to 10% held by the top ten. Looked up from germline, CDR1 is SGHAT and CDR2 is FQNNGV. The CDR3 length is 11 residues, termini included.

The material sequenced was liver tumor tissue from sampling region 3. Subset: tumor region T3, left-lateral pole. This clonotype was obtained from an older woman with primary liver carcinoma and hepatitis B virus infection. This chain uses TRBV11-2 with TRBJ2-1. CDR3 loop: CAGSSYNERFL.